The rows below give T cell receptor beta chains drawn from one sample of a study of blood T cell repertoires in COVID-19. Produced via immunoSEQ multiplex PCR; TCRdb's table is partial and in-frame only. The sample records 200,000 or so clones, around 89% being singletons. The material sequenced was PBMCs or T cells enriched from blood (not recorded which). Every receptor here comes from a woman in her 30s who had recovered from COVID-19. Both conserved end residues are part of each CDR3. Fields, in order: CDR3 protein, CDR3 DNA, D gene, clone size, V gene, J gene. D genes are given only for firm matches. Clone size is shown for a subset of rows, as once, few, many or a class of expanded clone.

CASSPKATGYTF	TGTGCCAGCAGCCCGAAGGCGACAGGCTACACCTTC	NA	NA	TRBV5-6	TRBJ1-2
CSVERRTGIYGYTF	TGCAGCGTTGAAAGGCGGACAGGGATCTATGGCTACACCTTC	TRBD1	once	TRBV29-1	TRBJ1-2
CASSYAAVLSGNTIYF	TGTGCCAGCAGTTACGCCGCAGTCCTCTCTGGAAACACCATATATTTT	NA	NA	TRBV6-6	TRBJ1-3
CASSYMAGGWTEAFF	TGTGCCAGCAGTTACATGGCGGGGGGGTGGACTGAAGCTTTCTTT	NA	NA	TRBV6-5	TRBJ1-1
CASSLAGTLYNEQFF	TGCGCCAGCAGCTTGGCCGGGACATTATACAATGAGCAGTTCTTC	NA	NA	TRBV5-1	TRBJ2-1
CASSQDRAGDGLEAFF	TGCGCCAGCAGCCAAGATCGGGCAGGGGACGGCCTCGAAGCTTTCTTT	NA	NA	TRBV4-3	TRBJ1-1
CASSLSKNTEAFF	TGTGCCAGCAGTTTATCCAAGAACACTGAAGCTTTCTTT	NA	NA	TRBV27	TRBJ1-1
CASSPAGGGEGDTQYF	TGTGCCAGCAGCCCCGCGGGGGGAGGTGAGGGAGATACGCAGTATTTT	TRBD2	NA	TRBV7-2	TRBJ2-3
CASSAIKTSGGAGEQFF	TGTGCCAGCAGCGCCATAAAGACTAGCGGGGGGGCCGGAGAGCAGTTCTTC	TRBD2	NA	TRBV9	TRBJ2-1
CASSQPTGVVAFF	TGCGCCAGCAGCCAGCCTACAGGGGTGGTAGCTTTCTTT	TRBD1	once	TRBV4-1	TRBJ1-1
CSVEAGTDNYGYTF	TGCAGCGTTGAAGCCGGGACAGACAACTATGGCTACACCTTC	TRBD1	NA	TRBV29-1	TRBJ1-2
CASSSGGTDTQYF	TGTGCCAGCAGCTCCGGCGGGACAGATACGCAGTATTTT	NA	NA	TRBV9	TRBJ2-3
CASSSGQGDEQYF	TGTGCCAGCAGTTCGGGACAGGGCGACGAGCAGTACTTC	TRBD1	NA	TRBV27	TRBJ2-7
CASSILRSSYGYTF	TGTGCCAGTAGTATTTTACGGTCCTCATATGGCTACACCTTC	NA	NA	TRBV19	TRBJ1-2
CASSPPGQGEYYGYTF	TGTGCCAGCAGCCCTCCGGGACAGGGGGAATACTATGGCTACACCTTC	TRBD1	once	TRBV3-1/TRBV3-2	TRBJ1-2
CASSWDFGSTDTQYF	TGTGCCAGCAGTTGGGACTTCGGCAGCACAGATACGCAGTATTTT	NA	once	TRBV28	TRBJ2-3
CASTPTSGSYNEQFF	TGTGCCAGCACCCCGACTAGCGGATCCTACAATGAGCAGTTCTTC	TRBD2	NA	TRBV6-6	TRBJ2-1
CSARSGVDYTF	TGCAGTGCTAGATCGGGGGTAGACTACACCTTC	NA	NA	TRBV20-1	TRBJ1-2
CASSQDLDQVGGYTF	TGCGCCAGCAGCCAAGATTTAGACCAGGTTGGTGGCTACACCTTC	NA	NA	TRBV4-3	TRBJ1-2
CASRPGELFF	TGTGCCAGCCGTCCCGGGGAGCTGTTTTTT	NA	NA	TRBV3-1/TRBV3-2	TRBJ2-2
CASSLDRARATGELFF	TGTGCCAGCAGCTTGGACAGGGCCCGAGCGACCGGGGAGCTGTTTTTT	NA	NA	TRBV5-6	TRBJ2-2
CSASQGDQPQHF	TGCAGTGCTAGTCAGGGGGATCAGCCCCAGCATTTT	TRBD1	NA	TRBV20-1	TRBJ1-5
CASSQDNAVANYGYTF	TGCGCCAGCAGCCAAGATAACGCCGTAGCTAACTATGGCTACACCTTC	NA	once	TRBV4-3	TRBJ1-2
CASSISQGAYNEQFF	TGTGCCAGTAGTATCTCACAGGGCGCATACAATGAGCAGTTCTTC	NA	NA	TRBV19	TRBJ2-1
CASSRWYRGPGSGEQYF	TGTGCCAGCAGCCGGTGGTACAGGGGGCCCGGTTCTGGCGAGCAGTACTTC	TRBD1	NA	TRBV5-6	TRBJ2-7
CASSRGRDYGYTF	TGTGCCAGTAGCAGGGGGCGCGACTATGGCTACACCTTC	TRBD1	once	TRBV6-4	TRBJ1-2
CASSFNGGDTGELFF	TGTGCCAGCAGCTTTAACGGGGGGGACACCGGGGAGCTGTTTTTT	TRBD2	once	TRBV7-7	TRBJ2-2
CASSLMFLGPNTEAFF	TGCGCCAGCAGCCTCATGTTTCTGGGGCCAAACACTGAAGCTTTCTTT	NA	NA	TRBV4-1	TRBJ1-1
CASSSWTGKGDEQFF	TGTGCCAGCAGTTCCTGGACAGGGAAGGGCGATGAGCAGTTCTTC	TRBD1	NA	TRBV6-5	TRBJ2-1
CASSYAGETQPQHF	TGTGCCAGCAGTTACGCGGGGGAGACTCAGCCCCAGCATTTT	NA	NA	TRBV6-5	TRBJ1-5
CASSQPTGSGANVLTF	TGTGCCAGCAGCCAACCGACGGGTTCTGGGGCCAACGTCCTGACTTTC	NA	NA	TRBV9	TRBJ2-6
CASSPGKRGPQHF	TGTGCCAGCAGCCCCGGTAAAAGAGGGCCCCAGCATTTT	NA	once	TRBV4-2	TRBJ1-5
CASSLGSGSNQPQHF	TGTGCCAGCAGCTTGGGCTCGGGTAGCAATCAGCCCCAGCATTTT	NA	NA	TRBV5-6	TRBJ1-5
CASSPPSGTSGGIDTQYF	TGTGCCAGTAGTCCTCCCTCCGGGACTAGCGGGGGTATAGATACGCAGTATTTT	TRBD2	NA	TRBV19	TRBJ2-3
CASSLHLNTEAFF	TGTGCCAGCAGTTTACACTTGAACACTGAAGCTTTCTTT	NA	NA	TRBV12-3/TRBV12-4	TRBJ1-1
CASSILFSGGSGELFF	TGTGCCAGTAGTATCTTGTTTAGCGGGGGATCCGGGGAGCTGTTTTTT	TRBD2	NA	TRBV19	TRBJ2-2
CASSIAPGLAGVYNEQFF	TGTGCCAGTAGTATAGCCCCAGGACTAGCGGGCGTTTACAATGAGCAGTTCTTC	TRBD2	NA	TRBV19	TRBJ2-1
CASSMRTGWTTF	TGTGCCAGTAGTATGCGGACAGGGTGGACCACCTTC	TRBD1	NA	TRBV19	TRBJ1-2
CASSRRVGQGNTEAFF	TGTGCCAGCAGTCGCCGGGTAGGGCAGGGGAACACTGAAGCTTTCTTT	NA	NA	TRBV5-4	TRBJ1-1
CASSLAGQVGIQYF	TGTGCCAGCAGCTTAGCGGGACAGGTGGGCATTCAGTACTTC	TRBD1	NA	TRBV7-2	TRBJ2-4